This T cell receptor beta chain derives from a study of cytomegalovirus exposure and HLA in healthy donors. With respect to this clone: What it binds is not known.

Findings of the study overall: Follow-up analysis seemed to connect common viral pathogens with several of the most significant clusters identified. Under in vitro conditions, three CMV-associated chains were confirmed as specific for CMV antigens. Equally common other TCR beta chains were less clonally expanded than HLA-associated ones, a later analysis found.

The V end lost 7 bases, the J end lost 3 bases, and 13 bases lay between the germline ends. Per the germline V gene, CDR1 is SEHNR and CDR2 is FQNEAQ (reference sequence). The CDR3 length is 14 residues. 13 Jbeta primers and 60 Vbeta primers were used for the PCR. TCRdb's copy holds only in-frame clones and misses some; the assay was immunoSEQ multiplex PCR. The listing records tens of thousands of clones. The chain couples TRBV7-9 to TRBJ1-3; D perhaps matches TRBD1 (5 bases). Sample: PBMCs. The sequence derives from a man aged 50 to 59 in good health and CMV-seropositive. The CDR3 here is CASNVGGVGNTIYF. The CDR3 nucleotides read TGTGCCAGCAACGTGGGGGGTGTTGGAAACACCATATATTTT.